Listed below are T cell receptor beta chains from one sample, sequenced in a study of shared clonotypes between healthy human individuals. The table came from immunoSEQ multiplex PCR; TCRdb's copy has only in-frame clones and leaves some out. Found here are about 2.1 million clones, 93% of them singletons; the top ten hold around 1.7%. The specimen was naive CD8+ T cells from PBMCs. The receptors were sampled from a man aged 18 to 35 in good health. Some clones in this sample may be carry-over from other donors' samples. CDR3s include the opening cysteine and the closing phenylalanine or tryptophan. The D gene is left open where the match is weak. Clone size is shown for a subset of rows, as once, few, many or a class of expanded clone.

d_call: .
v_call: TRBV29-1
j_call: TRBJ2-1
clone_size: .
cdr3_nt: TGCAGCGTTGAAGGGCCGGCCAGAGCATACAATGAGCAGTTCTTC
cdr3_aa: CSVEGPARAYNEQFF

d_call: .
v_call: TRBV2
j_call: TRBJ2-2
clone_size: .
cdr3_nt: TGTGCCAGCACCCCAGGGGGGGTCGGGGAGCTGTTTTTT
cdr3_aa: CASTPGGVGELFF

d_call: TRBD1
v_call: TRBV9
j_call: TRBJ2-1
clone_size: .
cdr3_nt: TGTGCCAGCGGACCGGGACAGGGTGTCACTGAGCAGTTCTTC
cdr3_aa: CASGPGQGVTEQFF

d_call: .
v_call: TRBV30
j_call: TRBJ2-7
clone_size: .
cdr3_nt: TGTGCCTGGAACCCGGGGGCAGGCTACGAGCAGTACTTC
cdr3_aa: CAWNPGAGYEQYF

d_call: .
v_call: TRBV5-1
j_call: TRBJ1-2
clone_size: .
cdr3_nt: TGCGCCAGCAGCTTGGGCCCCGCGGAAGGGCACCATGGCTACACCTTC
cdr3_aa: CASSLGPAEGHHGYTF

d_call: .
v_call: TRBV7-6
j_call: TRBJ2-5
clone_size: .
cdr3_nt: TGTGCCAGCAGCTACCCTTTTAAACTTTCTAGCGAACAAGAGACCCAGTACTTC
cdr3_aa: CASSYPFKLSSEQETQYF

d_call: .
v_call: TRBV28
j_call: TRBJ2-7
clone_size: .
cdr3_nt: TGTGCCAGCAGTCCCAGCCCCGGGTCAGGGACGTACGAGCAGTACTTC
cdr3_aa: CASSPSPGSGTYEQYF

d_call: TRBD2
v_call: TRBV5-6
j_call: TRBJ2-1
clone_size: .
cdr3_nt: TGTGCCAGCAGCTTAGGGACTAGAAACAATGAGCAGTTCTTC
cdr3_aa: CASSLGTRNNEQFF

d_call: .
v_call: TRBV11-2
j_call: TRBJ1-1
clone_size: .
cdr3_nt: TGTGCCAGCAGCTTAAGTGGAGGAACTGAAGCTTTCTTT
cdr3_aa: CASSLSGGTEAFF

d_call: .
v_call: TRBV30
j_call: TRBJ2-7
clone_size: few
cdr3_nt: TGTGCCTGGAGGGACAGACTTCTCGACGAGCAGTACTTC
cdr3_aa: CAWRDRLLDEQYF

d_call: .
v_call: TRBV9
j_call: TRBJ2-2
clone_size: once
cdr3_nt: TGTGCCAGCAGCGTAGCGCGGAGGGCGGGCGGGGAGCTGTTTTTT
cdr3_aa: CASSVARRAGGELFF

d_call: TRBD1
v_call: TRBV7-9
j_call: TRBJ2-2
clone_size: .
cdr3_nt: TGTGCCAGCAGCCCAGGACAGGGCGGGGATACTCCGAACACCGGGGAGCTGTTTTTT
cdr3_aa: CASSPGQGGDTPNTGELFF

d_call: TRBD2
v_call: TRBV15
j_call: TRBJ2-1
clone_size: .
cdr3_nt: TGTGCCACCAGCAGAGGACTAGCGGGGTGGGATGAGCAGTTCTTC
cdr3_aa: CATSRGLAGWDEQFF

d_call: TRBD2
v_call: TRBV27
j_call: TRBJ2-7
clone_size: .
cdr3_nt: TGTGCCAGCAGTTCTAGCGGGAGGGCTTACTACGAGCAGTACTTC
cdr3_aa: CASSSSGRAYYEQYF

d_call: .
v_call: TRBV5-5
j_call: TRBJ2-7
clone_size: once
cdr3_nt: TGTGCCAGCAGCTGGGCCAACAACGAGCAGTACTTC
cdr3_aa: CASSWANNEQYF

d_call: TRBD1
v_call: TRBV13
j_call: TRBJ2-2
clone_size: .
cdr3_nt: TGTGCCAGCAGCCTCCCGACAGGGCAGTCTCCCGGGGAGCTGTTTTTT
cdr3_aa: CASSLPTGQSPGELFF

d_call: .
v_call: TRBV15
j_call: TRBJ1-2
clone_size: .
cdr3_nt: TGTGCCACCAGCCTCTCCCGGGGAGCTAACTATGGCTACACCTTC
cdr3_aa: CATSLSRGANYGYTF

d_call: .
v_call: TRBV4-1
j_call: TRBJ1-3
clone_size: .
cdr3_nt: TGCGCCAGCAGCCAAGATGGAACGCCCTCTGGAAACACCATATATTTT
cdr3_aa: CASSQDGTPSGNTIYF

d_call: TRBD2
v_call: TRBV28
j_call: TRBJ2-7
clone_size: .
cdr3_nt: TGTGCCAGCACCCGGGACTACCTCTACGAGCAGTACTTC
cdr3_aa: CASTRDYLYEQYF

d_call: TRBD2
v_call: TRBV7-7
j_call: TRBJ2-3
clone_size: .
cdr3_nt: TGTGCCAGCAGCCCGGGGACTAGCGTCACAGATACGCAGTATTTT
cdr3_aa: CASSPGTSVTDTQYF

d_call: TRBD1
v_call: TRBV28
j_call: TRBJ2-7
clone_size: .
cdr3_nt: TGTGCCAGCAGCCGAATCCGGGACAGGGGCTACGAGCAGTACTTC
cdr3_aa: CASSRIRDRGYEQYF

d_call: .
v_call: TRBV15
j_call: TRBJ1-2
clone_size: .
cdr3_nt: TGTGCCACCAGCAGGACGGGCGGGCCTAACTATGGCTACACCTTC
cdr3_aa: CATSRTGGPNYGYTF

d_call: .
v_call: TRBV9
j_call: TRBJ2-2
clone_size: .
cdr3_nt: TGTGCCAGCAGCGTAGATGAAGGGACCTTTGACACCGGGGAGCTGTTTTTT
cdr3_aa: CASSVDEGTFDTGELFF